A few counts support the clone carrying this T cell receptor (beta chain). Authors of the study amplified TCR beta CDR3 regions from RNA transcripts. HTBI primers were the set used in a first-round RT-PCR of the TCR CDR3. A single record per CDR3 protein comes from TCRdb applying MiXCR to the multiplex PCR reads. Of under 350,000 distinct CDR3 sequences listed, 15% to 20% are singletons. Germline lookup yields CDR1 SGHNT and CDR2 YENEEA. Trimming took 4 bases from V and 11 from J; bases not matched to a gene: 4. There are 12 residues in the CDR3. The sample comes from a study of T cells in Graves' hyperthyroidism and ophthalmopathy.

V gene TRBV11-3 combines with J gene TRBJ1-1; 10 nucleotides agree with TRBD1. The TCR comes from a woman aged 45-59 years with Graves' hyperthyroidism. The specimen was blood. The CDR3 region is CASSSGQGRAFF. In DNA, the CDR3 is TGTGCCAGCAGCTCGGGACAGGGGCGGGCTTTCTTT.